Listed below are T cell receptor beta chains from one sample, sequenced in a study of OX40 agonist ivuxolimab in advanced cancers. Repertoires were generated with immunoSEQ multiplex PCR, while TCRdb's copy carries only in-frame clones and drops some. The sample shows about 69,000 clones, 90% of them seen only once. The sequenced sample was CD4+ or CD8+ T cells sorted from blood, obtained in a trial of the OX40 agonist ivuxolimab. These receptor sequences come from an adult with an advanced solid tumor such as melanoma, head and neck, liver or kidney cancer. The CDR3 runs from the conserved cysteine through the conserved F or W. D genes are given only for firm matches. Size tells how often a clone was seen (once, few, many) or the class of an expanded clone, and some rows leave it out.

CDR3 DNA | CDR3 protein | V gene | clone size | J gene | D gene
TGCAGCGTGGGGGTAGTAGCGTACAATGAGCAGTTCTTC | CSVGVVAYNEQFF | TRBV29-1 | - | TRBJ2-1 | -
TGTGCCAGCAGCTTAGGCAGGGATCAGCCCCAGCATTTT | CASSLGRDQPQHF | TRBV7-6 | - | TRBJ1-5 | -
TGTGCCAGCATAGGGGACAAGGCAAAAAACACTGAAGCTTTCTTT | CASIGDKAKNTEAFF | TRBV28 | - | TRBJ1-1 | -
TGTGCCAGCAGTTACTCGGACACTGAAGCTTTCTTT | CASSYSDTEAFF | TRBV6-6 | - | TRBJ1-1 | -
TGTGCCAGCAGCTTGGTTCAATCCACCGGGGAGCTGTTTTTT | CASSLVQSTGELFF | TRBV5-5 | - | TRBJ2-2 | -
TGTGCCAGCAGCCCTTGGACTAGCGGGAGGGCCACCACCGGGGAGCTGTTTTTT | CASSPWTSGRATTGELFF | TRBV7-6 | - | TRBJ2-2 | TRBD2
TGTGCCAGCAGCTTGGACAGGGAGGCGGTCTATGGCTACACCTTC | CASSLDREAVYGYTF | TRBV7-2 | once | TRBJ1-2 | TRBD1
TGTGCCAGCAGTTTAACCCTGGGACAGGGCGTCGATACGCAGTATTTT | CASSLTLGQGVDTQYF | TRBV27 | - | TRBJ2-3 | TRBD1
TGCGCCAGCAGCTTGGATACCACAGCTGGGGCCAACGTCCTGACTTTC | CASSLDTTAGANVLTF | TRBV5-1 | - | TRBJ2-6 | -
TGTGCCAGCAGTGAAACCCTGACAGGGGGAACATATAGCAATCAGCCCCAGCATTTT | CASSETLTGGTYSNQPQHF | TRBV6-1 | once | TRBJ1-5 | TRBD1
TGTGCCAGCAGCTTAAATCGGGACGGGGAGCAGTACTTC | CASSLNRDGEQYF | TRBV7-9 | - | TRBJ2-7 | -
TGTGCCAGCTCGGACGGAACCCGCGGCTACGAGCAGTACTTC | CASSDGTRGYEQYF | TRBV18 | - | TRBJ2-7 | -
TGTGCCAGCAGTTATGAGGCGGCCCGGGGGACCCAGTACTTC | CASSYEAARGTQYF | TRBV6-5 | - | TRBJ2-5 | -
TGTGCCAGCAGCCTCCTGAGGTTGGGTCTAGCGGGGTCTTACAATGAGCAGTTCTTC | CASSLLRLGLAGSYNEQFF | TRBV21-1 | - | TRBJ2-1 | -
TGTGCCAACTCACCTCCTAGCTCCGGAGCGTTAGAGCAGTACTTC | CANSPPSSGALEQYF | TRBV18 | - | TRBJ2-7 | -
TGCGCCAGCAGCCAAGCCGTAGGTCAGCCCCAGCATTTT | CASSQAVGQPQHF | TRBV4-3 | - | TRBJ1-5 | -
TGCGCCAGCAGCTTGGCCGGGGGACAGCGGTCACCCCTCCACTTT | CASSLAGGQRSPLHF | TRBV5-1 | - | TRBJ1-6 | TRBD1
TGTGCCAGCAGTGAAACGCGGGACCGGCAGTTCTTC | CASSETRDRQFF | TRBV6-1 | once | TRBJ2-1 | -
TGTGCCAGCAGCACGGACAGGGACTATGGCTACACCTTC | CASSTDRDYGYTF | TRBV11-3 | - | TRBJ1-2 | TRBD1
TGTGCCAGCAGCTTAACTCCTGGGGCAGCCTCTAGCACAGATACGCAGTATTTT | CASSLTPGAASSTDTQYF | TRBV7-3 | - | TRBJ2-3 | -
TGTGCCAGCAGTTTAGCCGGAGGGCAAAAGACCCAGTACTTC | CASSLAGGQKTQYF | TRBV28 | - | TRBJ2-5 | -
TGTGCCAGCAGTGGAACAGCCTCTGGAAACACCATATATTTT | CASSGTASGNTIYF | TRBV2 | - | TRBJ1-3 | -
TGTGCCAGCTCAGCGGGACAGGGAGGCAATGAGCAGTTCTTC | CASSAGQGGNEQFF | TRBV18 | - | TRBJ2-1 | TRBD1
TGTGCCAGCAGGGGACTAGCGAGCTACAATGAGCAGTTCTTC | CASRGLASYNEQFF | TRBV6-6 | - | TRBJ2-1 | TRBD2
TGTGCCATCAGCCCAGGACAGGGGGCACGTGAGACCCAGTACTTC | CAISPGQGARETQYF | TRBV10-3 | - | TRBJ2-5 | TRBD1
TGTGCCAGCAGCCGAGCCGGCAGGGGGCAGGGTGAGCAGTTCTTC | CASSRAGRGQGEQFF | TRBV28 | - | TRBJ2-1 | TRBD1
TGTGCCAGCCGGGCGCCGGCTAATGAAAAACTGTTTTTT | CASRAPANEKLFF | TRBV28 | - | TRBJ1-4 | -
TGTGCCTGGACTGGATCCTACGAGCAGTACTTC | CAWTGSYEQYF | TRBV30 | - | TRBJ2-7 | -
TGTGCCAGCAGGCGCCGTACAGGGGACACTGAAGCTTTCTTT | CASRRRTGDTEAFF | TRBV28 | - | TRBJ1-1 | TRBD1
TGTGCCAGCAGCTTTCGTAACTATGGCTACACCTTC | CASSFRNYGYTF | TRBV5-8 | - | TRBJ1-2 | -
TGTGCCAGCAGTTACGGCCGTGGCAATTACAATGAGCAGTTCTTC | CASSYGRGNYNEQFF | TRBV6-5 | - | TRBJ2-1 | -
TGTGCCAGCAGCCCCAGACAGGGGTCCTACAATGAGCAGTTCTTC | CASSPRQGSYNEQFF | TRBV11-3 | - | TRBJ2-1 | TRBD1
TGTGCCAGCAGCTTAGGGCGGGAGAGGCCCTACGAGCAGTACTTC | CASSLGRERPYEQYF | TRBV7-2 | - | TRBJ2-7 | TRBD2
TGCGCCAGCAGCTTGGCCGGGGGACAAGAGACCCAGTACTTC | CASSLAGGQETQYF | TRBV5-1 | - | TRBJ2-5 | -
TGTGCCAGCAGCTCGGAGAGCGGGAGATTTGCAGATACGCAGTATTTT | CASSSESGRFADTQYF | TRBV7-2 | once | TRBJ2-3 | TRBD2
TGTGCCAGCAGCCCCCTCAGCGGGAGCTTATACGAGCAGTACTTC | CASSPLSGSLYEQYF | TRBV7-2 | - | TRBJ2-7 | TRBD2
TGCGCCAGCAGGCCGGGGGACACCGGGGAGCTGTTTTTT | CASRPGDTGELFF | TRBV5-1 | - | TRBJ2-2 | -
TGTGCCCGACGGGACCAGCACATCAAAGAGCAGTACTTC | CARRDQHIKEQYF | TRBV25-1 | - | TRBJ2-7 | -
TGTGCCAGCAGACCAGATGGGGGTCCCTACAATGAGCAGTTCTTC | CASRPDGGPYNEQFF | TRBV7-6 | - | TRBJ2-1 | -
TGTGCCAGCCAGGGTAACTATGGCTACACCTTC | CASQGNYGYTF | TRBV27 | - | TRBJ1-2 | -
TGCGCCAGCAGCTTGGCTGGGGATGGTGAGCAGTACTTC | CASSLAGDGEQYF | TRBV5-1 | - | TRBJ2-7 | -
TGCGCCAGCCGGCCGGCCGGAGTAAGCAATCAGCCCCAGCATTTT | CASRPAGVSNQPQHF | TRBV10-2 | once | TRBJ1-5 | -
TGTGCCAGCAGCGTGACCGGGACAGGAGTCTATGGCTACACCTTC | CASSVTGTGVYGYTF | TRBV7-9 | - | TRBJ1-2 | TRBD1
TGCGCCAGCAGCTTGGAGGCGGGGAGGGAGACCCAGTACTTC | CASSLEAGRETQYF | TRBV5-1 | - | TRBJ2-5 | -
TGTGCCAGCAGCCCTGCGGGGAACACCGGGGAGCTGTTTTTT | CASSPAGNTGELFF | TRBV5-4 | - | TRBJ2-2 | -
TGCAGTGCTAGGTACGAGCAGTACTTC | CSARYEQYF | TRBV20-1 | - | TRBJ2-7 | -
TGCGCCAGCAGCCAAGCTTTGGGCAGGGGGCTTTCACCCCTCCACTTT | CASSQALGRGLSPLHF | TRBV4-3 | once | TRBJ1-6 | TRBD1
TGTGCCAGCAGCTTCACCGGGACTAGCGTCGAGCAGTACTTC | CASSFTGTSVEQYF | TRBV11-3 | - | TRBJ2-7 | TRBD2